The 21 T cell receptor beta chains presented below share a single source sample, sequenced in a study of technical replicates of blood from a few donors. Sequencing was performed with immunoSEQ multiplex PCR; in TCRdb, only in-frame clones are kept and a portion is missing. The data hold 64,000 or so clones, with approximately 97% observed a single time. Input material: T cells isolated from PBMCs. These TCRs come from a human donor in good health.

The chain carries TRBV6-5 and TRBJ1-1; D ambiguous. Germline V CDR1 and CDR2: MNHEY, SVGAGI. The CDR3 covers 14 residues. V dropped 0 bases and J dropped 4 bases, with 9 bases sitting between them. CDR3 region: CASSYSYPGTEAFF. The CDR3 DNA reads as TGTGCCAGCAGTTACTCCTATCCAGGCACTGAAGCTTTCTTT.

CDR3 sequence (DNA): TGCAGCGTGTCACAGGGGCCGGACACTGAAGCTTTCTTT. Its protein product is CSVSQGPDTEAFF. The rearrangement joins TRBV29-1 to TRBJ1-1, with TRBD1 matching over 7 bases. The junction had 7 bases not matched to a gene; V was cut back by 6 bases and J by 3 bases. Germline V gene lookup returns CDR1 SQVTM and CDR2 ANQGSEA. The CDR3 loop spans 13 amino acids.

The gene calls are TRBV25-1 and TRBJ1-1, with TRBD1 matching over 8 bases. Trimming removed 2 bases from V and 5 bases from J; junction bases left unmatched: 7. CDR1 and CDR2 from the germline V gene are MGHDK and SYGVNS. This CDR3 comprises 15 residues. CDR3 sequence: CASSEQGQAITEAFF. The CDR3 DNA sequence: TGTGCCAGCAGTGAACAGGGACAGGCGATAACTGAAGCTTTCTTT. Combining the CDR3 with reference TRBV25-1 and TRBJ1-1 gives the whole variable domain EADIYQTPRYLVIGTGKKITLECSQTMGHDKMYWYQQDPGMELHLIHYSYGVNSTEKGDLSSESTVSRIRTEHFPLTLESARPSHTSQYLCASSEQGQAITEAFFGQGTRLTVV.

The chain links TRBV28 to TRBJ2-1; a possible D gene is TRBD1 (5 bases). The V and J ends lost 3 bases and 5 bases respectively, with 11 bases between them. The CDR3 contains 14 residues. The germline gives CDR1 MDHEN, CDR2 SYDVKM. CDR3 sequence (DNA): TGTGCCAGCAGTTTTCAGGGCGTCCACAATGAGCAGTTCTTC. Its translation is CASSFQGVHNEQFF.

The V and J genes are TRBV28 and TRBJ2-4, with TRBD1 matching 7 bases. The V segment lost 6 bases and the J segment 2 bases; nucleotides outside the gene matches: 13. Germline CDR1 reads MDHEN; CDR2 reads SYDVKM. CDR3 size: 17 residues. The CDR3 region has the DNA TGTGCCAGCAGCAAGCTGTCCGGGACAGCGTCCAAAAACATTCAGTACTTC. Translated: CASSKLSGTASKNIQYF.

J is TRBJ2-7 and V is TRBV28, with D possibly matching TRBD1 (5 bases). Deletions cut 2 bases from V and 0 bases from J, with 8 bases between. Germline V gene lookup returns CDR1 MDHEN and CDR2 SYDVKM. CDR3 size: 14 residues. In nucleotides, the CDR3 is TGTGCCAGCAGTTTAGCAGGGAACTCCTACGAGCAGTACTTC. Translating gives CASSLAGNSYEQYF.

The chain carries TRBV5-1 and TRBJ2-7; D is unresolved. CDR3 length: 14 residues. The V and J ends lost 2 bases and 0 bases respectively, with 9 bases between them. Germline V gene lookup returns CDR1 SGHRS and CDR2 YFSETQ. In DNA, the CDR3 is TGCGCCAGCAGCTTCACACAGAGCTCCTACGAGCAGTACTTC. This translates into CASSFTQSSYEQYF.

The chain couples TRBV12-5 to TRBJ2-5; 10 bases fit TRBD2. The CDR3 is made up of 20 amino acids. V dropped 0 bases and J dropped 0; count of bases not matched to a gene: 13. Germline CDR1 is LGHNT and CDR2 is FRNRAP. The CDR3 coding sequence is TGTGCTAGTGGTTTGGTATTAAAAGCGGGGGGGCAGGAGGACCAAGAGACCCAGTACTTC. Translating it yields CASGLVLKAGGQEDQETQYF. Full variable domain (missing parts from reference TRBV12-5 and TRBJ2-5): DARVTQTPRHKVTEMGQEVTMRCQPILGHNTVFWYRQTMMQGLELLAYFRNRAPLDDSGMPKDRFSAEMPDATLATLKIQPSEPRDSAVYFCASGLVLKAGGQEDQETQYFGPGTRLLVL.

The chain uses TRBV30 and TRBJ1-5; tentative D call: TRBD1 (5 bases). Germline assignment: CDR1 GTSNPN and CDR2 SVGIG (reference sequence). The germline V and J ends were trimmed by 4 bases and 0 bases, with 7 bases remaining between them. The CDR3 consists of 13 residues. CDR3 sequence reads: CAWTGNSNQPQHF. The DNA for the CDR3 is TGTGCCTGGACAGGGAATAGCAATCAGCCCCAGCATTTT.

The chain combines TRBV28 with TRBJ2-6; perhaps TRBD2 as D (5 bases). The germline V and J ends were trimmed by 8 bases and 0 bases, with 8 bases remaining between them. This CDR3 is built from 14 residues. Germline V gene data show CDR1 as MDHEN and CDR2 as SYDVKM. DNA for the CDR3: TGTGCCAGCCAAGGAGGCTCTGGGGCCAACGTCCTGACTTTC. It codes for CASQGGSGANVLTF.

The rearrangement uses TRBV6-5 and TRBJ2-5; D unclear. The V end lost 4 bases, the J end lost 4 bases, and 10 bases lay between the germline ends. Germline assignment: CDR1 MNHEY and CDR2 SVGAGI. The CDR3 covers 13 residues. The DNA for the CDR3 is TGTGCCAGCAGTTTAGGCCCGGGAGAGACCCAGTACTTC. Its translation: CASSLGPGETQYF.

The chain carries TRBV28 and TRBJ2-5; a possible D gene is TRBD1 (6 bases). CDR1 is MDHEN, CDR2 SYDVKM, per germline. This CDR3 contains 14 residues. V was pared by 6 bases and J by 7 bases, with 18 bases between. Here the CDR3 reads CASRPGTYEGTQYF. The CDR3 nucleotides are TGTGCCAGCAGACCCGGGACATACGAGGGGACCCAGTACTTC.

On this clone itself: The same CDR3 arises from other DNA sequences in this sample as well. The chain recombines TRBV5-1 with TRBJ1-4; tentative D call: TRBD1 (5 bases). The CDR3 has 14 residues. In germline, CDR1 is SGHRS, CDR2 YFSETQ. V shed 7 bases and J shed 2 bases, with 12 bases lying between them. The CDR3 sequence: CASSTDSTNEKLFF. CDR3 nucleotides: TGCGCCAGCTCCACTGACAGTACTAATGAAAAACTGTTTTTT.

Here the CDR3 DNA reads TGTGCCATCGTCGGACAGGGCCGCACCTATGGCTACACCTTC. Translated, it gives CAIVGQGRTYGYTF. The chain combines TRBV2 with TRBJ1-2, with TRBD1 identical over 8 bases. The CDR3 contains 14 residues. Trimming removed 10 bases from V and 4 bases from J; junction bases left unmatched: 11. CDR1 and CDR2 (germline): SNHLY, FYNNEI.

The chain carries TRBV9 and TRBJ2-6; no firm D call. Germline CDR1 reads SGDLS; CDR2 reads YYNGEE. Trimming took 3 bases from V and 4 from J, leaving 14 bases between them. This CDR3 is built from 16 residues. The CDR3 reads CASSAGTSSGANVLTF. The CDR3 nucleotides are TGTGCCAGCAGCGCAGGAACCTCCTCCGGGGCCAACGTCCTGACTTTC.

The gene calls are TRBV9 and TRBJ2-3; D is perhaps TRBD2 (5 bases). V shed 0 bases and J shed 1 base, with 9 bases lying between them. This CDR3 has 15 amino acids. Germline CDR1 and CDR2: SGDLS and YYNGEE. CDR3 protein: CASSVEGSGTDTQYF. Here the CDR3 DNA reads TGTGCCAGCAGCGTAGAAGGGAGTGGCACAGATACGCAGTATTTT.

The rearrangement joins TRBV29-1 to TRBJ1-5; 7 bases align to TRBD1. The V and J ends lost 4 bases and 6 bases, in that order; junction bases with no gene match: 6. CDR1 is SQVTM and CDR2 is ANQGSEA in the germline V gene. CDR3 length: 13 residues. DNA for the CDR3: TGCAGCGTTGGACAGGGCGAGGGTCAGCCCCAGCATTTT. This gives the protein CSVGQGEGQPQHF.

V is TRBV27 and J is TRBJ1-1; TRBD1 agrees at 7 bases. Germline CDR1 is MNHEY and CDR2 is SMNVEV (reference sequence). Losses at the gene ends were 8 bases for V and 1 base for J; bases not matched to a gene: 1. This CDR3 comprises 12 residues. The CDR3 spells CASYRGNTEAFF. DNA for the CDR3: TGTGCCAGCTACAGGGGGAACACTGAAGCTTTCTTT.

The V call is TRBV18, the J call TRBJ1-6, with TRBD1 matching over 10 bases. CDR3 length equals 16 residues. V lost 3 bases and J lost 3; bases outside the gene matches: 2. Per germline, CDR1 KGHSH and CDR2 LQKENI. This chain's CDR3 is CASSPGQGDYNSPLHF. CDR3 bases: TGTGCCAGCTCACCCGGACAGGGGGACTATAATTCACCCCTCCACTTT. Full variable domain (rest looked up from reference TRBV18 and TRBJ1-6): NAGVMQNPRHLVRRRGQEARLRCSPMKGHSHVYWYRQLPEEGLKFMVYLQKENIIDESGMPKERFSAEFPKEGPSILRIQQVVRGDSAAYFCASSPGQGDYNSPLHFGNGTRLTVT.

The V gene is TRBV7-8, the J gene TRBJ1-2; D might be TRBD1 (5 bases). The CDR3 runs to 13 residues. Germline lookup yields CDR1 SGHVS and CDR2 FQNEAQ. V was trimmed by 5 bases and J by 4 bases, leaving 11 bases between them. This CDR3 reads CASSLRVAYGYTF. CDR3 nucleotide sequence: TGTGCCAGCAGCCTCAGGGTTGCCTATGGCTACACCTTC.

CDR3 region: CASSEERTDSYEQYF. DNA for the CDR3: TGTGCCAGCAGCGAGGAGAGGACTGATTCCTACGAGCAGTACTTC. The chain recombines TRBV6-1 with TRBJ2-7; possible D gene TRBD2, 5 bases. The V end lost 6 bases, the J end lost 1 base, and 16 bases lay between the germline ends. This CDR3 has 15 residues. CDR1 and CDR2 from the germline V gene are MNHNS and SASEGT.